Below are 9 T cell receptor beta chains sequenced from a single sample in a study of T cell responses to AZD1222 COVID-19 vaccine. Assay used: immunoSEQ multiplex PCR; TCRdb lists only in-frame clones, some missing. The sample holds 140,000 to 150,000 clones, 85% to 95% seen once. The specimen comprised peripheral blood, sampled on day 0 of AZD1222 vaccination. These TCRs come from an adult in good health.

The CDR3 DNA reads as TGTGCCAGCAGTTTATGGGGTGAGCAGTTCTTC. Translating it yields CASSLWGEQFF. The chain recombines TRBV12-3 or TRBV12-4 with TRBJ2-1; D remains unclear. The V end was cut by 2 bases, the J end by 9 bases, with 5 bases between. The CDR3 is 11 amino acids.

This chain joins TRBV4-1 and TRBJ1-6, with TRBD1 as a possible D gene (6 bases). This CDR3 has 14 amino acids. V was trimmed by 1 base and J by 7 bases, leaving 8 bases between them. In germline, CDR1 is MGHRA, CDR2 YSYEKL. CDR3 DNA sequence: TGCGCCAGCAGCCAAGTTCAGGGGAATTCACCCCTCCACTTT. This translates into CASSQVQGNSPLHF.

In nucleotides, the CDR3 is TGTGCCAGCAGCTTGACGGGGGGCGAAGAGACCCAGTACTTC. Protein sequence: CASSLTGGEETQYF. The V and J genes are TRBV5-6 and TRBJ2-5, with D tentatively TRBD2 (7 bases). V was shortened by 1 base and J by 3 bases, with 10 bases between the two germline ends. The germline V gene has CDR1 SGHDT and CDR2 YYEEEE. CDR3 length: 14 residues. Combining the CDR3 with reference TRBV5-6 and TRBJ2-5 gives the whole variable domain DAGVTQSPTHLIKTRGQQVTLRCSPKSGHDTVSWYQQALGQGPQFIFQYYEEEERQRGNFPDRFSGHQFPNYSSELNVNALLLGDSALYLCASSLTGGEETQYFGPGTRLLVL.

The V call is TRBV4-1, the J call TRBJ2-2; D is possibly TRBD1 (5 bases). Germline CDR1 is MGHRA and CDR2 is YSYEKL. With 1 base removed from V and 6 bases from J, the gap between germline ends came to 15 bases. The CDR3 extends over 16 amino acids. CDR3 protein: CASSQGFAGKAGELFF. The CDR3 nucleotides read TGCGCCAGCAGCCAAGGATTTGCAGGGAAGGCCGGGGAGCTGTTTTTT.

The rearrangement joins TRBV7-6 to TRBJ1-1, with a tentative D call TRBD1 (5 bases). In germline, CDR1 is SGHVS, CDR2 FNYEAQ. V gave up 5 bases and J gave up 1 base, with 17 bases separating them. The CDR3 length is 16 residues. CDR3: CASSRTPGPPNTEAFF. Here the CDR3 DNA reads TGTGCCAGCAGCCGAACACCGGGACCGCCGAACACTGAAGCTTTCTTT. The entire variable domain, with the rest obtained from reference TRBV7-6 and TRBJ1-1, is as follows: GAGVSQSPRYKVTKRGQDVALRCDPISGHVSLYWYRQALGQGPEFLTYFNYEAQQDKSGLPNDRFSAERPEGSISTLTIQRTEQRDSAMYRCASSRTPGPPNTEAFFGQGTRLTVV.

A single count supports this clone. The genes are TRBV18 and TRBJ2-5; D remains unclear. Trimming stripped 8 bases from V and 2 bases from J, with 12 bases between. Germline CDR1 and CDR2: KGHSH and LQKENI. CDR3 size: 13 residues. The CDR3 protein is CASRRPPQETQYF. The CDR3 DNA reads as TGTGCCAGCCGCCGTCCGCCTCAAGAGACCCAGTACTTC.

The chain carries TRBV4-1 and TRBJ2-7; D is possibly TRBD1 or TRBD2 (5 bases each). The CDR3 sequence is 15 residues long. The ends were cut back, 4 bases at V and 5 bases at J, with 18 bases in the middle. Looked up from germline, CDR1 is MGHRA and CDR2 is YSYEKL. CDR3 in amino acids: CASSPGLFSLNEQYF. The CDR3 nucleotides are TGCGCCAGCAGCCCGGGGCTGTTCAGCCTAAACGAGCAGTACTTC.

This chain connects TRBV6-2 or TRBV6-3 to TRBJ2-7; D may be TRBD1 (8 bases). Germline assignment: CDR1 MNHEY and CDR2 SVGEGT. With 2 bases removed from V and 5 bases from J, the gap between germline ends came to 19 bases. This CDR3 has 16 residues. CDR3 bases: TGTGCCAGCAGTTACACGACAGGGGAGGGGTTCGACGAGCAGTACTTC. Its protein is CASSYTTGEGFDEQYF.

The V gene is TRBV3-1 (or the pseudogene TRBV3-2), the J gene TRBJ2-4; 9 bases fit TRBD1. V lost 0 bases, J lost 7 bases, and 13 bases stayed unmatched. CDR1 is LGHDT and CDR2 is YNNKEL in the germline V gene (reference sequence). The CDR3 consists of 18 residues. The CDR3 DNA reads as TGTGCCAGCAGCCAAGATAGCCCGGACAGGGGTTTTTGGAACATTCAGTACTTC. It yields the protein CASSQDSPDRGFWNIQYF.